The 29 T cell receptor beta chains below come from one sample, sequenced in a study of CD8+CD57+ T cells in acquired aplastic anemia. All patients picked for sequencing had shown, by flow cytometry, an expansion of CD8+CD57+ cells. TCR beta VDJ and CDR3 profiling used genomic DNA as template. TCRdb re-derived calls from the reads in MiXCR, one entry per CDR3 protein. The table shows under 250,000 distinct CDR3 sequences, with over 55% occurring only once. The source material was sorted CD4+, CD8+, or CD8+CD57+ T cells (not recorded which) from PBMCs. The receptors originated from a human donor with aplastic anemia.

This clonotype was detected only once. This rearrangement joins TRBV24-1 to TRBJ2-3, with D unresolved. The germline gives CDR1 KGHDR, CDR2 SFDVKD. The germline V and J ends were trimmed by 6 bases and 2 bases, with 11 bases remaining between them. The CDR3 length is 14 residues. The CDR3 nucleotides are TGTGCCACCAGTAGTACAACCTTCACAGATACGCAGTATTTT. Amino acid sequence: CATSSTTFTDTQYF.

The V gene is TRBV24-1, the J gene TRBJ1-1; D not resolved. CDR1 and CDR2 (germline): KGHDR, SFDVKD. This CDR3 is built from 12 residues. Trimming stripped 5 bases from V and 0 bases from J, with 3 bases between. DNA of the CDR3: TGTGCCACCAGTGGTATGAACACTGAAGCTTTCTTT. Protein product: CATSGMNTEAFF.

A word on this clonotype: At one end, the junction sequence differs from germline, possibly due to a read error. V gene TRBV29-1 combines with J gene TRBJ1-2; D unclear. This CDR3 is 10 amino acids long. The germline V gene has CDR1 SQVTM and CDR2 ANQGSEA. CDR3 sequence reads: CSVSTPSEGF. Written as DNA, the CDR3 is TGCAGCGTATCAACCCCCAGCGAGGGCTTC.

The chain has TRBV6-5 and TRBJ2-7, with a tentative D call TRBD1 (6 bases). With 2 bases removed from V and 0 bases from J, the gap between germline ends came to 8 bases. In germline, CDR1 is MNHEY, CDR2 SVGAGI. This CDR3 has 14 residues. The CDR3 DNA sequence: TGTGCCAGCAGTTACGGGACAAGCTCCTACGAGCAGTACTTC. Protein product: CASSYGTSSYEQYF.

The CDR3 protein is CASSFLTGANVLTF. The CDR3 coding sequence is TGTGCCAGCAGCTTCCTGACTGGGGCCAACGTCCTGACTTTC. V usage is TRBV11-2 and J usage is TRBJ2-6; D is unresolved. V lost 3 bases and J 2 bases, leaving 5 bases between the germline ends. Per germline, CDR1 SGHAT and CDR2 FQNNGV. This CDR3 spans 14 amino acids. The full variable domain, its missing parts supplied by reference TRBV11-2 and TRBJ2-6, is EAGVAQSPRYKIIEKRQSVAFWCNPISGHATLYWYQQILGQGPKLLIQFQNNGVVDDSQLPKDRFSAERLKGVDSTLKIQPAKLEDSAVYLCASSFLTGANVLTFGAGSRLTVL.

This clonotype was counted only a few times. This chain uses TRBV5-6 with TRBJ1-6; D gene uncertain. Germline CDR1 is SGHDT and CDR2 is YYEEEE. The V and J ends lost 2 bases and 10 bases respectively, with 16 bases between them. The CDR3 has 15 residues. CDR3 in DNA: TGTGCCAGCAGCTTAGGCGGCGGGATGAGGTCACCCCTCCACTTT. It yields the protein CASSLGGGMRSPLHF.

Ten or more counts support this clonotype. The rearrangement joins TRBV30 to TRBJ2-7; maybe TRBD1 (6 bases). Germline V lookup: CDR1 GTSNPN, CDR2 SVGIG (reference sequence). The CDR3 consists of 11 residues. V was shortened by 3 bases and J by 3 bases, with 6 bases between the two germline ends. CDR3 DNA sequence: TGTGCCTGGAGGGACAGCTACGAGCAGTACTTC. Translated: CAWRDSYEQYF.

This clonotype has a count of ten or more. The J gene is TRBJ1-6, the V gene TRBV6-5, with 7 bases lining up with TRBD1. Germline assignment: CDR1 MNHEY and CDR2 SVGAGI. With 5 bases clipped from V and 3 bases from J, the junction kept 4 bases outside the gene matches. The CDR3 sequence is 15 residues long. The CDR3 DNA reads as TGTGCCAGCAGTACAGGGGATTACTATAATTCACCCCTCCACTTT. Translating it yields CASSTGDYYNSPLHF.

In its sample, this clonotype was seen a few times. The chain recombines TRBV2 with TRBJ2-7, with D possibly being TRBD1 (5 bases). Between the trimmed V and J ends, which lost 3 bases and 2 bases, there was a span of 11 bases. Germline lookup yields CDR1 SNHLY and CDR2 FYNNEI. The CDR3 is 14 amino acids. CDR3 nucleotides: TGTGCCAGCAGTGACCCCAGGGCACCCTACGAGCAGTACTTC. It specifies CASSDPRAPYEQYF. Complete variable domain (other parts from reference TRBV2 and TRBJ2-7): EPEVTQTPSHQVTQMGQEVILRCVPISNHLYFYWYRQILGQKVEFLVSFYNNEISEKSEIFDDQFSVERPDGSNFTLKIRSTKLEDSAMYFCASSDPRAPYEQYFGPGTRLTVT.

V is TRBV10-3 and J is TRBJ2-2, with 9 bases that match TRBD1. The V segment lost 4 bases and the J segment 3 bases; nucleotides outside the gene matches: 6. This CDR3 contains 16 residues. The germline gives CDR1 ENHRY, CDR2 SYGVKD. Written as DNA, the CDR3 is TGTGCCATCAGTGGTTTGCGACAGGGGGACACCGGGGAGCTGTTTTTT. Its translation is CAISGLRQGDTGELFF.

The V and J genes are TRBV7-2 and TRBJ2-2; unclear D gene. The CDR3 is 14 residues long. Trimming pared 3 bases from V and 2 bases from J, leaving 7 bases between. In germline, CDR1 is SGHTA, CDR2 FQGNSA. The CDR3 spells CASSFNGNTGELFF. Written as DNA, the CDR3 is TGTGCCAGCAGCTTTAACGGAAACACCGGGGAGCTGTTTTTT.

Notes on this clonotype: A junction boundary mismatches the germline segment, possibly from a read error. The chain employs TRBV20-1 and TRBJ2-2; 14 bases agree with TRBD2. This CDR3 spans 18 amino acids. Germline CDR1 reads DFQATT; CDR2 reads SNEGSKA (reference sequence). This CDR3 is CSARGRLAGGVDAGDLFF. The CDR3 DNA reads TGCAGTGCTAGAGGCCGACTAGCGGGAGGGGTCGATGCCGGGGATCTGTTTTTT.

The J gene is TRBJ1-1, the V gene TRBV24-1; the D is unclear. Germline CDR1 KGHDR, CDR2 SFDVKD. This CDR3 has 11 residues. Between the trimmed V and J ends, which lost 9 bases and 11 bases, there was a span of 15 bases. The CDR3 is CATERAGRAFF. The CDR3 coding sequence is TGTGCCACCGAGCGGGCTGGAAGGGCTTTCTTT.

The CDR3 is CASSLGLHQAYNEQFF. The CDR3 DNA reads TGTGCCAGCAGCTTAGGCCTACACCAAGCCTACAATGAGCAGTTCTTC. The chain couples TRBV11-2 to TRBJ2-1, with D unresolved. CDR1 is SGHAT, CDR2 FQNNGV, per germline. V lost 1 base to trimming and J lost 2 bases, with 12 bases between them. The CDR3 sequence is 16 residues long.

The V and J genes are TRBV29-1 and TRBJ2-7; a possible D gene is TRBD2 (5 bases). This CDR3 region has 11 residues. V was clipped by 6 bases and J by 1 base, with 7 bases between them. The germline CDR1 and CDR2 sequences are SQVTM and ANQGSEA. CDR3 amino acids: CSVRTSYEQYF. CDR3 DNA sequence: TGCAGCGTCAGGACTTCCTACGAGCAGTACTTC.

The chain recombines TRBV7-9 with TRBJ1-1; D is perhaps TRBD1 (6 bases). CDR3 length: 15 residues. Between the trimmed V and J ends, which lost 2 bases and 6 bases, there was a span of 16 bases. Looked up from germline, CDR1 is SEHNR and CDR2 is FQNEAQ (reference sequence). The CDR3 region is CASSLSTGFAAEAFF. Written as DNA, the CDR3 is TGTGCCAGCAGCTTAAGTACAGGGTTTGCCGCTGAAGCTTTCTTT.

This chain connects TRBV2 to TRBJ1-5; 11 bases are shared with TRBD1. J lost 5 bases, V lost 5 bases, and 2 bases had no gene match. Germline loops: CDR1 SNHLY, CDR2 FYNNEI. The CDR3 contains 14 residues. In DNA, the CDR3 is TGTGCCAGCAGTCGGACAGGGGGCGATCAGCCCCAGCATTTT. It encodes CASSRTGGDQPQHF.

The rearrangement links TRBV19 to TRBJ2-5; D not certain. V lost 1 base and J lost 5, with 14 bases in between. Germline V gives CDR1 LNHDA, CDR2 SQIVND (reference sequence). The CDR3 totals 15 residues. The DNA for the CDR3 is TGTGCCAGTAGTATAGCTCAGACACCGGTGGAGACCCAGTACTTC. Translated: CASSIAQTPVETQYF.

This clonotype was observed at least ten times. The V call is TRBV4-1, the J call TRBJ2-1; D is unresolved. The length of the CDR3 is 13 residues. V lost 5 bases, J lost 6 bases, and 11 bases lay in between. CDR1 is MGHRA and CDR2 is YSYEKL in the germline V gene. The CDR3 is CASSGRASNEQFF. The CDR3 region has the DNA TGCGCCAGCAGCGGCCGGGCTTCCAATGAGCAGTTCTTC.

CDR3 protein: CASSGQRSSGNTIYF. The CDR3 nucleotides are TGTGCCAGTAGCGGGCAGAGAAGCTCTGGAAACACCATATATTTT. The V and J genes are TRBV19 and TRBJ1-3; the D is unclear. This CDR3 is 15 amino acids long. Looked up from germline, CDR1 is LNHDA and CDR2 is SQIVND (reference sequence). V was cut by 6 bases and J by 0 bases, with 12 bases left in between.

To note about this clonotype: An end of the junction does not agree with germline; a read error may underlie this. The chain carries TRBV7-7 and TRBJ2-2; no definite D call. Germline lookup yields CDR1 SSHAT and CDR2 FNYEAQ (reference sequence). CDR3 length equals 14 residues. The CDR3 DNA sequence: TGTGCTAGCAGCTTAGACCTGAACACCGGGGAGCTGTTTTTT. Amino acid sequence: CASSLDLNTGELFF.

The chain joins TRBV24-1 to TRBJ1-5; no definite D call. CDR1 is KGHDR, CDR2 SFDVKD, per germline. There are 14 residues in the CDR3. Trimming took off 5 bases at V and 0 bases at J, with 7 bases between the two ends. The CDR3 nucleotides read TGTGCCACCAGTGCGGTGGGTAGCAATCAGCCCCAGCATTTT. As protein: CATSAVGSNQPQHF.

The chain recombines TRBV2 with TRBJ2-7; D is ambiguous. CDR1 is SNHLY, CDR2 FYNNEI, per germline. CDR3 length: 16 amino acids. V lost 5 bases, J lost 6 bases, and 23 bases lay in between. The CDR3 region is CASSYVLSVVGGEQYF. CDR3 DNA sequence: TGTGCCAGCAGTTACGTACTAAGCGTAGTGGGTGGCGAGCAGTACTTC. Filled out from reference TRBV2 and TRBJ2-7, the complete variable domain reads EPEVTQTPSHQVTQMGQEVILRCVPISNHLYFYWYRQILGQKVEFLVSFYNNEISEKSEIFDDQFSVERPDGSNFTLKIRSTKLEDSAMYFCASSYVLSVVGGEQYFGPGTRLTVT.

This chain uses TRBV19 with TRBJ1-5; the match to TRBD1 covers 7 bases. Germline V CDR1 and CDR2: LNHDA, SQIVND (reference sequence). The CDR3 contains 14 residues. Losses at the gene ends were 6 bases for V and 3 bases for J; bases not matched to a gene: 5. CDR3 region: CASRTTGPNQPQHF. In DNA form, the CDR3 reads TGTGCCAGTAGGACGACAGGGCCCAATCAGCCCCAGCATTTT.

As DNA, the CDR3 is TGTGCCAGCAGTTATTGGAGGCCCGACTACAATGAGCAGTTCTTC. Protein: CASSYWRPDYNEQFF. This chain joins TRBV6-2 or TRBV6-3 and TRBJ2-1, with D possibly matching TRBD2 (5 bases). Germline V gives CDR1 MNHEY, CDR2 SVGEGT. Trimming stripped 3 bases from V and 3 bases from J, with 12 bases between. This CDR3 region has 15 residues.

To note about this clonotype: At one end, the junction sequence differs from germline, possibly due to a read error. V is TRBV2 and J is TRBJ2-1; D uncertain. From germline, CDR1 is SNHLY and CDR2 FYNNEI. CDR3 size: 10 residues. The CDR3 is CASMKELPLF. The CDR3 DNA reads TGTGCCAGCATGAAAGAACTACCGCTCTTC. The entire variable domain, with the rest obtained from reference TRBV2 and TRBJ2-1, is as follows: EPEVTQTPSHQVTQMGQEVILRCVPISNHLYFYWYRQILGQKVEFLVSFYNNEISEKSEIFDDQFSVERPDGSNFTLKIRSTKLEDSAMYFCASMKELPLFGPGTRLTVL.

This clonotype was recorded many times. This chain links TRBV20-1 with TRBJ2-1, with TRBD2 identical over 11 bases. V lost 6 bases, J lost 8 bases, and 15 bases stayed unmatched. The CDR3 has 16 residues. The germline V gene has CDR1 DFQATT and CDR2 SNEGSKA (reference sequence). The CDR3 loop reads CSALAGGPWRRDEQFF. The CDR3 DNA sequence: TGCAGTGCCTTAGCGGGGGGGCCATGGCGTCGGGATGAGCAGTTCTTC.

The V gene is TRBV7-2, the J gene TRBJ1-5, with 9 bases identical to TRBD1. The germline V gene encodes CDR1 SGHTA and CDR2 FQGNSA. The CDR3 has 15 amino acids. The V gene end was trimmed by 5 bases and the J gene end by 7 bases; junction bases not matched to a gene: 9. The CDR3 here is CASSQDRGREQPQHF. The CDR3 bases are TGTGCCAGCAGCCAGGACAGGGGTCGCGAACAGCCCCAGCATTTT.

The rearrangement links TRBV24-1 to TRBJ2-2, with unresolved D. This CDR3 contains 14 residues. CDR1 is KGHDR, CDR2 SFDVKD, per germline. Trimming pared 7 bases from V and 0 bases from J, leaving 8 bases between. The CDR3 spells CATRGSANTGELFF. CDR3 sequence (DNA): TGTGCCACCAGGGGGTCGGCGAACACCGGGGAGCTGTTTTTT.